A single sample gave rise to the 19 T cell receptor beta chains below, sequenced in a study of cytomegalovirus exposure and HLA in healthy donors. PCR involved 60 Vbeta and 13 Jbeta primers. Sequencing used immunoSEQ multiplex PCR; TCRdb keeps in-frame clones, though not all of them. The sample lists 300,000 or so clones; approximately 85% were seen once. Sequencing was performed on PBMCs. The receptors here all came from a woman in her thirties or forties in good health and CMV-seropositive.

V and J are TRBV5-1 and TRBJ2-7; 8 nucleotides agree with TRBD2. From germline, CDR1 is SGHRS and CDR2 YFSETQ. Trimming at V came to 3 bases and at J to 0 bases, leaving 8 bases not matched to a gene. The CDR3 is 16 amino acids. CDR3 protein: CASSSGGGRRSYEQYF. CDR3 sequence (DNA): TGCGCCAGCAGCTCGGGAGGCGGGAGGCGCTCCTACGAGCAGTACTTC.

This clone is a singleton in its sample. This rearrangement joins TRBV25-1 to TRBJ2-5; D is perhaps TRBD1 (5 bases). Trimming removed 0 bases from V and 2 bases from J, with 10 bases in between. CDR3 length: 15 amino acids. Germline lookup yields CDR1 MGHDK and CDR2 SYGVNS. The CDR3 coding sequence is TGTGCCAGCAGTGAATATTCGACAGCACAAGAGACCCAGTACTTC. Protein sequence: CASSEYSTAQETQYF.

This chain joins TRBV7-9 and TRBJ2-7; possible D gene TRBD2, 5 bases. Deletions cut 0 bases from V and 5 bases from J, with 11 bases between. The CDR3 is made up of 14 amino acids. The germline gives CDR1 SEHNR, CDR2 FQNEAQ (reference sequence). CDR3 amino acids: CASSLAGVAHEQYF. The DNA for the CDR3 is TGTGCCAGCAGCTTAGCGGGAGTAGCACACGAGCAGTACTTC.

The rearrangement links TRBV28 to TRBJ2-2; TRBD2 aligns across 13 bases. CDR1 is MDHEN, CDR2 SYDVKM, per germline. V shed 6 bases and J 4 bases; nucleotides not matched to a gene: 8. CDR3 length equals 17 residues. CDR3 in DNA: TGTGCCAGCAGGATCCCAGGACTAGCGGGAGTCACCGGGGAGCTGTTTTTT. This codes for CASRIPGLAGVTGELFF.

V and J are TRBV5-1 and TRBJ2-1, with 7 bases that match TRBD1. The length of the CDR3 is 15 residues. The trim removed 2 bases at V and 2 bases at J, leaving 4 bases unmatched. The germline CDR1 and CDR2 sequences are SGHRS and YFSETQ. CDR3 amino acids: CASSFGDSTYNEQFF. The DNA for the CDR3 is TGCGCCAGCAGCTTCGGGGACAGTACCTACAATGAGCAGTTCTTC.

The chain recombines TRBV30 with TRBJ2-1, with 7 bases identical to TRBD2. V lost 5 bases and J lost 9; bases outside the gene matches: 7. Germline CDR1 is GTSNPN and CDR2 is SVGIG (reference sequence). The CDR3 has 12 amino acids. This CDR3 is CAWGTSVAEQFF. In nucleotides, the CDR3 is TGTGCCTGGGGTACTAGCGTTGCTGAGCAGTTCTTC. Full variable domain (rest looked up from reference TRBV30 and TRBJ2-1): SQTIHQWPATLVQPVGSPLSLECTVEGTSNPNLYWYRQAAGRGLQLLFYSVGIGQISSEVPQNLSASRPQDRQFILSSKKLLLSDSGFYLCAWGTSVAEQFFGPGTRLTVL.

The chain carries TRBV6-1 and TRBJ2-1; D might be TRBD2 (5 bases). The V gene lost 6 bases and the J gene lost 5 bases, with 11 bases spanning the gap. Germline CDR1 MNHNS, CDR2 SASEGT. The CDR3 is 13 residues long. The CDR3 sequence is CASRRVGNNEQFF. DNA of the CDR3: TGTGCCAGCAGGCGGGTGGGAAACAATGAGCAGTTCTTC.

V and J are TRBV2 and TRBJ2-4; unclear D gene. This CDR3 region has 11 residues. From germline, CDR1 is SNHLY and CDR2 FYNNEI. The V and J ends lost 6 bases and 3 bases respectively, with 3 bases between them. The CDR3 spells CASSIKNIQYF. CDR3 in DNA: TGTGCCAGCAGCATCAAAAACATTCAGTACTTC.

The chain joins TRBV30 to TRBJ2-7; D perhaps matches TRBD2 (6 bases). Trimming cost V 3 bases and J 2 bases, with 11 bases left between them. Germline V gene sequence: CDR1 GTSNPN, CDR2 SVGIG (reference sequence). The CDR3 is made up of 13 amino acids. This CDR3 is CAWSWAGPYEQYF. The CDR3 coding sequence is TGTGCCTGGAGCTGGGCGGGACCCTACGAGCAGTACTTC. Full variable domain (outside the CDR3, taken from reference TRBV30 and TRBJ2-7): SQTIHQWPATLVQPVGSPLSLECTVEGTSNPNLYWYRQAAGRGLQLLFYSVGIGQISSEVPQNLSASRPQDRQFILSSKKLLLSDSGFYLCAWSWAGPYEQYFGPGTRLTVT.

Of note for this clone: The junction differs from germline at one of its ends, possibly a read error. V is TRBV7-9 and J is TRBJ2-1, with D maybe TRBD1 (6 bases). This CDR3 has 14 residues. CDR1 and CDR2 (germline): SEHNR, FQNEAQ (reference sequence). The CDR3 DNA follows: TGTTCCAGCAGCCCCTGGGGGCGAGACAATGAGCAGTTCTTC. Translated, it gives CSSSPWGRDNEQFF.

The table lists this clone with a few counts. The chain is built from TRBV4-1 and TRBJ1-4; a possible D gene is TRBD1 (5 bases). There are 15 residues in the CDR3. Deletions cut 0 bases from V and 7 bases from J, with 12 bases between. Germline V CDR1 and CDR2: MGHRA, YSYEKL. The CDR3 region is CASSQDTGGGEKLFF. The DNA of the CDR3 is TGCGCCAGCAGCCAAGATACCGGGGGTGGTGAAAAACTGTTTTTT.

Written as DNA, the CDR3 is TGTGCCAGCAGTACCGGGACTAGCGGTTACAATGAGCAGTTCTTC. Translating it yields CASSTGTSGYNEQFF. The rearrangement links TRBV5-6 to TRBJ2-1; 11 nucleotides line up with TRBD2. The germline V gene has CDR1 SGHDT and CDR2 YYEEEE. V dropped 5 bases and J dropped 4; count of bases not matched to a gene: 5. The CDR3 loop spans 15 amino acids.

This chain links TRBV11-2 with TRBJ2-1; 10 bases line up with TRBD2. Germline CDR1 reads SGHAT; CDR2 reads FQNNGV. This CDR3 contains 15 residues. J gave up 4 bases and V 2 bases, and 2 bases lay outside the gene matches. The CDR3 protein is CASSLNSGRYNEQFF. The CDR3 bases are TGTGCCAGCAGCTTAAATAGCGGGAGGTACAATGAGCAGTTCTTC.

This chain uses TRBV15 with TRBJ2-5; maybe TRBD2 (6 bases). V was clipped by 0 bases and J by 1 base, with 9 bases between them. This CDR3 is 15 amino acids long. CDR1 and CDR2 (germline): LNHNV, YYDKDF (reference sequence). CDR3 loop: CATSREYGSQETQYF. CDR3 bases: TGTGCCACCAGCAGAGAATACGGGAGCCAAGAGACCCAGTACTTC. The full variable domain, its missing parts supplied by reference TRBV15 and TRBJ2-5, is DAMVIQNPRYQVTQFGKPVTLSCSQTLNHNVMYWYQQKSSQAPKLLFHYYDKDFNNEADTPDNFQSRRPNTSFCFLDIRSPGLGDTAMYLCATSREYGSQETQYFGPGTRLLVL.

The chain employs TRBV6-1 and TRBJ2-2; tentative D call: TRBD2 (5 bases). The V end was cut by 6 bases, the J end by 4 bases, with 15 bases between. The CDR3 is 15 amino acids. The V gene's germline CDR1 is MNHNS and CDR2 SASEGT. This CDR3 reads CASSDVGLLTGELFF. The CDR3 DNA reads as TGTGCCAGCAGCGATGTTGGACTCCTCACCGGGGAGCTGTTTTTT.

This chain connects TRBV29-1 to TRBJ2-1, with TRBD1 identical over 8 bases. Germline CDR1 SQVTM, CDR2 ANQGSEA. Unmatched junction bases numbered 8, after V lost 8 bases and J lost 5 bases. The CDR3 runs to 13 residues. The CDR3 region has the DNA TGCAGCCTCACCCGGGACAGGAACAATGAGCAGTTCTTC. It encodes CSLTRDRNNEQFF.

This sequence joins TRBV10-3 and TRBJ2-1; perhaps TRBD2 as D (5 bases). The CDR3 loop spans 11 amino acids. With 6 bases removed from V and 5 bases from J, the gap between germline ends came to 5 bases. Germline V gene lookup returns CDR1 ENHRY and CDR2 SYGVKD. The CDR3 DNA reads TGTGCCATCAGCGGGAACAATGAGCAGTTCTTC. Its translation: CAISGNNEQFF.

This clone has only one observation. The V call is TRBV30, the J call TRBJ1-4, with 9 bases aligning to TRBD1. The CDR3 consists of 13 residues. V was clipped by 5 bases and J by 7 bases; unmatched bases: 5. Germline V gene sequence: CDR1 GTSNPN, CDR2 SVGIG (reference sequence). Here the CDR3 reads CAWEDRGSEKLFF. The CDR3 DNA follows: TGTGCCTGGGAAGACAGGGGGAGTGAAAAACTGTTTTTT.

The gene calls are TRBV27 and TRBJ1-2, with TRBD1 matching over 8 bases. Unmatched junction bases numbered 5, after V lost 4 bases and J lost 4 bases. The CDR3 has 14 amino acids. Germline V gene data show CDR1 as MNHEY and CDR2 as SMNVEV (reference sequence). The CDR3 nucleotides are TGTGCCAGCAGTTCAACCGGACAGGGCTATGGCTACACCTTC. Protein product: CASSSTGQGYGYTF.